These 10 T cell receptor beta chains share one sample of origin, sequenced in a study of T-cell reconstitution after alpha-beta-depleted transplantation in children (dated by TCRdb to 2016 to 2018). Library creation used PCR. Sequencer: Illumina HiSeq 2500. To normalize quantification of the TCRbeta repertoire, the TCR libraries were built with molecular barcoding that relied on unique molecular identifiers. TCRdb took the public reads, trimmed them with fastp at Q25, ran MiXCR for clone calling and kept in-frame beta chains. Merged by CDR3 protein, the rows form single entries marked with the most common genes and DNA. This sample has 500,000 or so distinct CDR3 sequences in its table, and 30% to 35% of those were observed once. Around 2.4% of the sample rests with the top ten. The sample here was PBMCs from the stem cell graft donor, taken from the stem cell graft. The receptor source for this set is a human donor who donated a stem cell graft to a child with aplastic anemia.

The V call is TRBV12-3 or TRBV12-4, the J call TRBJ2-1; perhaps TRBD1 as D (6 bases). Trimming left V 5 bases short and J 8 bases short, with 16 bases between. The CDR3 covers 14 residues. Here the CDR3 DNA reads TGTGCCAGCAGTCCAGGGGCAGCTTGGGATGAGCAGTTCTTC. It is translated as CASSPGAAWDEQFF.

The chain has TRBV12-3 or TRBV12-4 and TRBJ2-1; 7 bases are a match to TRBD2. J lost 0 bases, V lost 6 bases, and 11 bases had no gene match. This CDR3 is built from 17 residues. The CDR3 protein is CASRHTSASSSYNEQFF. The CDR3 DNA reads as TGTGCCAGCAGACACACTAGCGCCTCAAGCTCCTACAATGAGCAGTTCTTC.

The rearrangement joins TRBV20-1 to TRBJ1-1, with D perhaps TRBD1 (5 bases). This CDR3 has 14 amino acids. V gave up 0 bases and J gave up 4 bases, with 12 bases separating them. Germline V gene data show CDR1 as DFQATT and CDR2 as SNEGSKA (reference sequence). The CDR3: CSARDRGRGTEAFF. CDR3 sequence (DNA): TGCAGTGCTAGAGATCGGGGACGGGGCACTGAAGCTTTCTTT.

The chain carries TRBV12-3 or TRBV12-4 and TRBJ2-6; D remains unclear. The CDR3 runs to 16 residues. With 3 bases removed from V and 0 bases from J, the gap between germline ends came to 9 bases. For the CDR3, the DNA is TGTGCCAGCAGTTTGCAGACAAGCTCTGGGGCCAACGTCCTGACTTTC. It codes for CASSLQTSSGANVLTF.

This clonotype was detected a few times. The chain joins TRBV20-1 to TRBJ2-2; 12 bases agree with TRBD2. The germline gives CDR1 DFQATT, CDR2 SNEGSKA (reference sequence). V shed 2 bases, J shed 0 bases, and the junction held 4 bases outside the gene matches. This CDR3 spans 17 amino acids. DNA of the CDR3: TGCAGTGCTAGACCTACTAGCGGGAGGACGAACACCGGGGAGCTGTTTTTT. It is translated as CSARPTSGRTNTGELFF.

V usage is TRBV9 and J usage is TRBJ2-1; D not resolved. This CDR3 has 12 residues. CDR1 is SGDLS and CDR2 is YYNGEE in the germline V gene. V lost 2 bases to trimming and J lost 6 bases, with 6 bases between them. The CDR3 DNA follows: TGTGCCAGCAGCGTTTACTTCAATGAGCAGTTCTTC. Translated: CASSVYFNEQFF.

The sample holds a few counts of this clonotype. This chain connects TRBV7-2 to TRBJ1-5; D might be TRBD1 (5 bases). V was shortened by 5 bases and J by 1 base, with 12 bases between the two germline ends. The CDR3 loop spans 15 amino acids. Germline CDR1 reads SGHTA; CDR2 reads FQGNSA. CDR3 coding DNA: TGTGCCAGCAGCCCCCTTGGACAAAGCAATCAGCCCCAGCATTTT. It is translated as CASSPLGQSNQPQHF.

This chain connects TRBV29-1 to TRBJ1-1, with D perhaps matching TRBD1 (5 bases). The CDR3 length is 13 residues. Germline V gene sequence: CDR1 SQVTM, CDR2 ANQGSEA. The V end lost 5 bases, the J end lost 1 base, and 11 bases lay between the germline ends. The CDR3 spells CSVLSGGNTEAFF. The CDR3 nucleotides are TGCAGCGTTCTCTCCGGGGGGAACACTGAAGCTTTCTTT. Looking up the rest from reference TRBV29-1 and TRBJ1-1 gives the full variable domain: SAVISQKPSRDICQRGTSLTIQCQVDSQVTMMFWYRQQPGQSLTLIATANQGSEATYESGFVIDKFPISRPNLTFSTLTVSNMSPEDSSIYLCSVLSGGNTEAFFGQGTRLTVV.

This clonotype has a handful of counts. This CDR3 reads CASSLWALLDYEQYF. The CDR3, as DNA: TGTGCCAGCAGTTTATGGGCCTTACTAGATTACGAGCAGTACTTC. V gene TRBV12-3 or TRBV12-4 combines with J gene TRBJ2-7, with D possibly being TRBD2 (5 bases). The CDR3 extends over 15 amino acids. The ends were cut back, 2 bases at V and 4 bases at J, with 15 bases in the middle.

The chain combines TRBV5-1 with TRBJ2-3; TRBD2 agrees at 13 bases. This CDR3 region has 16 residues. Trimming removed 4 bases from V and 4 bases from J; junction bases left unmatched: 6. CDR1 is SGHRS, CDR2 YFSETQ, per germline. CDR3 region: CASSPDGLAGADTQYF. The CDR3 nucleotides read TGCGCCAGCAGCCCTGATGGACTAGCGGGAGCAGATACGCAGTATTTT.